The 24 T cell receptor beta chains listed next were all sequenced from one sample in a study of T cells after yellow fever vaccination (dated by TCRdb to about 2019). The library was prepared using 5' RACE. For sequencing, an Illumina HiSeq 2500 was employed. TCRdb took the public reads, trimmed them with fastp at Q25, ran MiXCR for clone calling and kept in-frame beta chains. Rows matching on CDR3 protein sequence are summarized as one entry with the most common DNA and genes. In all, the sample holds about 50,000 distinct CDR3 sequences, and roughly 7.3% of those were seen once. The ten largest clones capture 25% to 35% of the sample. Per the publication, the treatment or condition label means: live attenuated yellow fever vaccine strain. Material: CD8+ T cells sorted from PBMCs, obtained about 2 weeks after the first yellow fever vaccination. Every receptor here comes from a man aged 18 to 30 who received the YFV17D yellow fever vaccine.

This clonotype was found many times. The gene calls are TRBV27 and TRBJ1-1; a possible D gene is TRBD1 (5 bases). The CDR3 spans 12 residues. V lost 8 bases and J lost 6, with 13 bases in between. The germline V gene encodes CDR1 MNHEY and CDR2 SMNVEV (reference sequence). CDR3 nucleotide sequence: TGTGCCAGCCTAGGGACCGAGGCTGAAGCTTTCTTT. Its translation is CASLGTEAEAFF.

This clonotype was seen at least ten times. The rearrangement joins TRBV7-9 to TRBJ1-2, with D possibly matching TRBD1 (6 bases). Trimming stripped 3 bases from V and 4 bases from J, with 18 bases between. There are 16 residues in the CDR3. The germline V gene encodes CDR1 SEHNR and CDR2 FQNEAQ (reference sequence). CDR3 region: CASSLETGSASYGYTF. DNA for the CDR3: TGTGCCAGCAGCTTGGAGACAGGTTCGGCTTCCTATGGCTACACCTTC.

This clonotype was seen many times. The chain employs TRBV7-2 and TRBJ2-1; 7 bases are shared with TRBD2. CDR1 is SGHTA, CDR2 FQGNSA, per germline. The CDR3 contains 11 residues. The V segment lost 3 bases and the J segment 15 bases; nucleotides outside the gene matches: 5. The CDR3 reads CASSFLAVLFF. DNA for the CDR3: TGTGCCAGCAGCTTTCTAGCGGTATTGTTCTTC. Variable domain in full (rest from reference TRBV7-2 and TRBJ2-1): GAGVSQSPSNKVTEKGKDVELRCDPISGHTALYWYRQSLGQGLEFLIYFQGNSAPDKSGLPSDRFSAERTGGSVSTLTIQRTQQEDSAVYLCASSFLAVLFFGPGTRLTVL.

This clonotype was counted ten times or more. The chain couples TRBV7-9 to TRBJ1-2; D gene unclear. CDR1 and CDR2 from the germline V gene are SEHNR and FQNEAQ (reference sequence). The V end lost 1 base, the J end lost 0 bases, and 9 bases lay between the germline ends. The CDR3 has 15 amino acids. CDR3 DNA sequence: TGTGCCAGCAGCTTAGTAATAGGAGCTAACTATGGCTACACCTTC. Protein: CASSLVIGANYGYTF.

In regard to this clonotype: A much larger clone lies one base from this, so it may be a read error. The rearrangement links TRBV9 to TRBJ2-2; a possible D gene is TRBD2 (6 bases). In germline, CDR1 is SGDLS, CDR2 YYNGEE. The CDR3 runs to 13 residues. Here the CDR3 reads CACSVGRTGELFF. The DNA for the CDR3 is TGTGCCTGCAGCGTGGGGAGGACCGGGGAGCTGTTTTTT.

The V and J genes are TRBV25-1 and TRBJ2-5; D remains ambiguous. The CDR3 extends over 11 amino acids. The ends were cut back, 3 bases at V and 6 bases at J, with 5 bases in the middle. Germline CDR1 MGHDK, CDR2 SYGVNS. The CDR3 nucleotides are TGTGCCAGCAGTGACTGGCAGACCCAGTACTTC. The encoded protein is CASSDWQTQYF.

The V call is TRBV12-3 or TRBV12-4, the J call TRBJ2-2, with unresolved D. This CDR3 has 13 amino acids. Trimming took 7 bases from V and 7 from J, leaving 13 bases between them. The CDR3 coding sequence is TGTGCCAGCACCGCCCCTTATAACGGGGAGCTGTTTTTT. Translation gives CASTAPYNGELFF.

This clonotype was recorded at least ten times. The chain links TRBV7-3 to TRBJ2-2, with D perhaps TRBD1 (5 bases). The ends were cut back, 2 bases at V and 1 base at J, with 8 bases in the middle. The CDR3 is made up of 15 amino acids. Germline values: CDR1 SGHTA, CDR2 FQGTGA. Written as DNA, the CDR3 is TGTGCCAGCAGCTTAGGAAGGGGGAACACCGGGGAGCTGTTTTTT. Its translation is CASSLGRGNTGELFF.

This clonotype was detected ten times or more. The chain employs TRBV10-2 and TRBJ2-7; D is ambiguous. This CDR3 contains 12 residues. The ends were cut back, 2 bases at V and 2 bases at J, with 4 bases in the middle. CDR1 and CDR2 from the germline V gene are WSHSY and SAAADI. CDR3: CASSETAYEQYF. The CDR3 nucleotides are TGCGCCAGCAGTGAGACGGCCTACGAGCAGTACTTC.

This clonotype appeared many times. The CDR3 protein is CASSYLPGRETQYF. CDR3 nucleotide sequence: TGTGCCAGCAGTTACCTACCCGGGAGGGAGACCCAGTACTTC. The chain carries TRBV6-5 and TRBJ2-5; TRBD2 agrees at 7 bases. J gave up 5 bases and V 2 bases, and 5 bases lay outside the gene matches. Germline CDR1 reads MNHEY; CDR2 reads SVGAGI. The length of the CDR3 is 14 residues.

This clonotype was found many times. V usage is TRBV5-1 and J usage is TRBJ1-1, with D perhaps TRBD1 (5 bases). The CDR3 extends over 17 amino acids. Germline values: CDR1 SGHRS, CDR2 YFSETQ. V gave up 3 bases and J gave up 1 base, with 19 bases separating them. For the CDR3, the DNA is TGCGCCAGCAGCTCCGTTGATCAGGGTGTGAAGAACACTGAAGCTTTCTTT. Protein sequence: CASSSVDQGVKNTEAFF.

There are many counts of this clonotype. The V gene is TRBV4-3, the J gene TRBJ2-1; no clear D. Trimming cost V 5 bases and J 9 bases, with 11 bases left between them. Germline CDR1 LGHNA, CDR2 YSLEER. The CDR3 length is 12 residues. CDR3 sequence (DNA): TGCGCCAGCAGCGCTCGGTGGGGTGAGCAGTTCTTC. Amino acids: CASSARWGEQFF.

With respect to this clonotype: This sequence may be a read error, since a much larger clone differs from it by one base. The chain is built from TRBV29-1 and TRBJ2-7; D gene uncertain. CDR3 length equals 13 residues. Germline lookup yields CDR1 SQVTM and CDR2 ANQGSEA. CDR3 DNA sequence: TGCAGCGTTGAAGATCAAGGGTTCTACGAGCAGTGCTTC. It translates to CSVEDQGFYEQCF.

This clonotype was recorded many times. As DNA, the CDR3 is TGCAGCGTCACAGGGGCCAATGCCTACGAGCAGTACTTC. It is translated as CSVTGANAYEQYF. The V call is TRBV29-1, the J call TRBJ2-7; TRBD1 matches 7 bases. Germline V gives CDR1 SQVTM, CDR2 ANQGSEA. V shed 6 bases, J shed 2 bases, and the junction held 7 bases outside the gene matches. This CDR3 has 13 residues.

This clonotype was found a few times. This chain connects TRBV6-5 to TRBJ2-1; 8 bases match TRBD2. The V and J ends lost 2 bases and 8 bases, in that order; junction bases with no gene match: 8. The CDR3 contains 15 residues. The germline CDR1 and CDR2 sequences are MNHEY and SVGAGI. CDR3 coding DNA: TGTGCCAGCAGTTACGCCCACGGGGGGGTCGATGAGCAGTTCTTC. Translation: CASSYAHGGVDEQFF.

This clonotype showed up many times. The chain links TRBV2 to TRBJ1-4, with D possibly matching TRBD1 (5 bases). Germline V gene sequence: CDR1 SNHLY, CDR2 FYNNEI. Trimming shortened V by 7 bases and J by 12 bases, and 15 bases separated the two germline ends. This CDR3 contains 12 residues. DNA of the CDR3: TGTGCCAGCATTGCCGGGGGGTCCGAACTGTTTTTT. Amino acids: CASIAGGSELFF.

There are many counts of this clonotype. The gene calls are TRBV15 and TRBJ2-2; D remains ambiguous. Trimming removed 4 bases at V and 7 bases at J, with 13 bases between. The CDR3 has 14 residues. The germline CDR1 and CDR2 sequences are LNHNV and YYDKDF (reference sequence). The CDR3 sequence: CATSKAASSGELFF. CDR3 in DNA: TGTGCCACCAGCAAGGCGGCCTCCAGCGGGGAGCTGTTTTTT.

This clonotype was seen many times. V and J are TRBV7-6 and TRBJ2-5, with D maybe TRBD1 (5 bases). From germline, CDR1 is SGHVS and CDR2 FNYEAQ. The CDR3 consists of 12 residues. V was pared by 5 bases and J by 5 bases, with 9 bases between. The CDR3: CASSLGVETQYF. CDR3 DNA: TGTGCCAGCAGCCTAGGGGTGGAGACCCAGTACTTC.

The CDR3 nucleotides are TGTGCCAGCAGCCAATATCCTGGGGCCAACGTCCTGACTTTC. This translates into CASSQYPGANVLTF. The chain is built from TRBV4-2 and TRBJ2-6; D remains ambiguous. The V and J ends lost 2 bases and 2 bases respectively, with 4 bases between them. This CDR3 has 14 residues. Germline values: CDR1 LGHNA, CDR2 YNFKEQ.

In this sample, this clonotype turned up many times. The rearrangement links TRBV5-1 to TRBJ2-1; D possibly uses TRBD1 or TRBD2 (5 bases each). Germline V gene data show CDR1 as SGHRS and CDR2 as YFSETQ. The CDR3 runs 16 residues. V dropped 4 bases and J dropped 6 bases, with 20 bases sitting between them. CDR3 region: CASSPLRDRPSNEQFF. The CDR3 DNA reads TGCGCCAGCAGCCCGCTCCGGGACCGGCCTTCCAATGAGCAGTTCTTC. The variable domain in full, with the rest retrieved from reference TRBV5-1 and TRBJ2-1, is KAGVTQTPRYLIKTRGQQVTLSCSPISGHRSVSWYQQTPGQGLQFLFEYFSETQRNKGNFPGRFSGRQFSNSRSEMNVSTLELGDSALYLCASSPLRDRPSNEQFFGPGTRLTVL.

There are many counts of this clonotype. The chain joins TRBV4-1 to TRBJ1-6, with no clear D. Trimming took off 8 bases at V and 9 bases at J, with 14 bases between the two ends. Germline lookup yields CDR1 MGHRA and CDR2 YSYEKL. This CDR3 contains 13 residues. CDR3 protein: CASARDGSSPLHF. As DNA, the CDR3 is TGCGCCAGCGCCCGGGATGGGTCTTCACCCCTCCACTTT.

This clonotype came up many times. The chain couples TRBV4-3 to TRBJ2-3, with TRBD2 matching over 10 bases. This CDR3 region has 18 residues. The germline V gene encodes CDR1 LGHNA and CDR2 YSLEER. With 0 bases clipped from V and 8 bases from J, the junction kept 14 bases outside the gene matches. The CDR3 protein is CASSQESLAGDKRGTQYF. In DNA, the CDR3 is TGCGCCAGCAGCCAAGAGAGTCTAGCGGGGGACAAGAGGGGTACGCAGTATTTT.

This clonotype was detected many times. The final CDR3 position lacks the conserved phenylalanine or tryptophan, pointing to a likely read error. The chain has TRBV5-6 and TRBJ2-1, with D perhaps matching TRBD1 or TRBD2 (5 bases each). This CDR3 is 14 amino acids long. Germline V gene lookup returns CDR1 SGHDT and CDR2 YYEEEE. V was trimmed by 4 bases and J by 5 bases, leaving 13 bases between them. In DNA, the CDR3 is TGTGCCAGCAGCCCCGAGGGACGGCACAATGAGCAGTTCTCT. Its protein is CASSPEGRHNEQFS.

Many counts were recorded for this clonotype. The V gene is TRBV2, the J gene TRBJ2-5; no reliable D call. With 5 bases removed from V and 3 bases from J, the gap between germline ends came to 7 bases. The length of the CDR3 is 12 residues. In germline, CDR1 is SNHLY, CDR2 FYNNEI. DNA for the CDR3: TGTGCCAGCAGTCCCCAAGAAGAGACCCAGTACTTC. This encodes CASSPQEETQYF.